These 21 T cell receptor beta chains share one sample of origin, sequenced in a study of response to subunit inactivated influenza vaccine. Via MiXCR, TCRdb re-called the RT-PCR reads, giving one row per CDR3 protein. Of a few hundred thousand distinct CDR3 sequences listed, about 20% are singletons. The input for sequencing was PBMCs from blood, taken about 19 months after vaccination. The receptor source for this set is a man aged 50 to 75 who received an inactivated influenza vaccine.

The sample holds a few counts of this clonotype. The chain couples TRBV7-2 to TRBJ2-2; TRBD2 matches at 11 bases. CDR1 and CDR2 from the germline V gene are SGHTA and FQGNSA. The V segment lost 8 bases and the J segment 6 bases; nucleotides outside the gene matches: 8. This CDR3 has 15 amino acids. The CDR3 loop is CASGPLAGVSGELFF. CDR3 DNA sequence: TGTGCCAGCGGCCCACTAGCGGGAGTCTCCGGGGAGCTGTTTTTT.

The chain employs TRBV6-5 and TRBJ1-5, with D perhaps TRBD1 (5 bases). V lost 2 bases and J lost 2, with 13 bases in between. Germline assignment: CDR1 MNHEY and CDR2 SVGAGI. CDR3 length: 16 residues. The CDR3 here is CASSYGPRGGNQPQHF. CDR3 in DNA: TGTGCCAGCAGTTACGGGCCGAGGGGAGGCAATCAGCCCCAGCATTTT.

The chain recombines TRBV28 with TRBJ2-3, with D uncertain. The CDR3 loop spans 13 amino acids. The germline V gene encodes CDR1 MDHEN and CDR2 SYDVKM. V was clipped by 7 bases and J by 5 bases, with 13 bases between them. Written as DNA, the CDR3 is TGTGCCAGCATTGAGTCAGACAAAGATACGCAGTATTTT. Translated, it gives CASIESDKDTQYF. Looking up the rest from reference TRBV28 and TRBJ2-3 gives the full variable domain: DVKVTQSSRYLVKRTGEKVFLECVQDMDHENMFWYRQDPGLGLRLIYFSYDVKMKEKGDIPEGYSVSREKKERFSLILESASTNQTSMYLCASIESDKDTQYFGPGTRLTVL.

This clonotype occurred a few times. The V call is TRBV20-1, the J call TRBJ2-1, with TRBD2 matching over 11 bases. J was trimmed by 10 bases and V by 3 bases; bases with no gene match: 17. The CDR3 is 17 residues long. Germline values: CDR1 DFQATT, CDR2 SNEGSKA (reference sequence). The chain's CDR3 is CSARGWGLAERELEQFF. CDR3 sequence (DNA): TGCAGTGCTAGGGGATGGGGACTAGCGGAACGGGAGCTCGAGCAGTTCTTC.

CDR3 in amino acids: CASSLGARGIQETQYF. The CDR3 bases are TGTGCCAGCAGCTTAGGCGCCAGAGGGATCCAAGAGACCCAGTACTTC. The chain has TRBV7-2 and TRBJ2-5; D might be TRBD2 (5 bases). V lost 1 base to trimming and J lost 1 base, with 13 bases between them. The CDR3 has 16 amino acids. Germline CDR1 SGHTA, CDR2 FQGNSA.

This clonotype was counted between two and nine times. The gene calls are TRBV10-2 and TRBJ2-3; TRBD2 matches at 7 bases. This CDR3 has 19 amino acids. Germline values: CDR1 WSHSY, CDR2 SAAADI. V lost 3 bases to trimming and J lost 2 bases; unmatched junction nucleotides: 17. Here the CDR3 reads CASSEPGEWGGSDTDTQYF. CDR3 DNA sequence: TGCGCCAGCAGTGAACCCGGGGAGTGGGGCGGGAGCGACACAGATACGCAGTATTTT.

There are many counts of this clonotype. The CDR3 loop reads CASSYAAGGRRDLGYTF. The CDR3 bases are TGTGCCAGCAGCTACGCGGCAGGGGGCCGACGTGATTTAGGCTACACCTTC. This chain links TRBV7-2 with TRBJ1-2, with TRBD1 matching over 8 bases. CDR3 size: 17 residues. J was trimmed by 8 bases and V by 4 bases; bases with no gene match: 18. CDR1 and CDR2 from the germline V gene are SGHTA and FQGNSA. Looking up the rest from reference TRBV7-2 and TRBJ1-2 gives the full variable domain: GAGVSQSPSNKVTEKGKDVELRCDPISGHTALYWYRQSLGQGLEFLIYFQGNSAPDKSGLPSDRFSAERTGGSVSTLTIQRTQQEDSAVYLCASSYAAGGRRDLGYTFGSGTRLTVV.

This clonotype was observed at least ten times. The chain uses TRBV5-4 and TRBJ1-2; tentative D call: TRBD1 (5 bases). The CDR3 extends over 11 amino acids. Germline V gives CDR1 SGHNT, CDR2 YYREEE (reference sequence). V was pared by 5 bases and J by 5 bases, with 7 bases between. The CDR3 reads CASSRGYGYTF. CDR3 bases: TGTGCCAGCAGTCGGGGGTATGGCTACACCTTC.

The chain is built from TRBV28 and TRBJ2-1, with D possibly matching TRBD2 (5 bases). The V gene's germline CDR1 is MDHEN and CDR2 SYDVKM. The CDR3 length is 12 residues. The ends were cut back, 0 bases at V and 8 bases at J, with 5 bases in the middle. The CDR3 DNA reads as TGTGCCAGCAGTTTATGGCGGGATGAGCAGTTCTTC. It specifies CASSLWRDEQFF.

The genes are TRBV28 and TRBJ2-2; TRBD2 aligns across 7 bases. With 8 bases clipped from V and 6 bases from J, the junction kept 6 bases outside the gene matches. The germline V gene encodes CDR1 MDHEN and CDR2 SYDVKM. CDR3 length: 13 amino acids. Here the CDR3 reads CASRIREAGELFF. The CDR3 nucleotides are TGTGCCAGCCGAATACGGGAGGCCGGGGAGCTGTTTTTT.

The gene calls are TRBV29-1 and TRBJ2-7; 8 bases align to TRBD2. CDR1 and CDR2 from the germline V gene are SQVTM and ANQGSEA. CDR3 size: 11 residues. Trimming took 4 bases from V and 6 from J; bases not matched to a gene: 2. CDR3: CSVGTSGEQYF. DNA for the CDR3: TGCAGCGTTGGAACTAGCGGCGAGCAGTACTTC.

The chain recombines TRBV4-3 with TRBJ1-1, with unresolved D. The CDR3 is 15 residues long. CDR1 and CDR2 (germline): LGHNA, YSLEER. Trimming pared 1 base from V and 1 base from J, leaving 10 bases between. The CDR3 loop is CASSQVAYTNTEAFF. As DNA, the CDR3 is TGCGCCAGCAGCCAAGTGGCGTATACGAACACTGAAGCTTTCTTT.

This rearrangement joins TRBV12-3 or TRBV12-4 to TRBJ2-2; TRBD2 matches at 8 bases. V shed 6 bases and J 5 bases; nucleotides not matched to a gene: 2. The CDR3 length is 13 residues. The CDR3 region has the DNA TGTGCCAGCAGCGGGGGGGCGACCGGGGAGCTGTTTTTT. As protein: CASSGGATGELFF.

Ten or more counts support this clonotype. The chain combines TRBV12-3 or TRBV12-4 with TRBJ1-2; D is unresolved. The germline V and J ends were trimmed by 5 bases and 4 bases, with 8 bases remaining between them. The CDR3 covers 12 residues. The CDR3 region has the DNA TGTGCCAGCAGTCCGGACCTCTATGGCTACACCTTC. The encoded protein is CASSPDLYGYTF.

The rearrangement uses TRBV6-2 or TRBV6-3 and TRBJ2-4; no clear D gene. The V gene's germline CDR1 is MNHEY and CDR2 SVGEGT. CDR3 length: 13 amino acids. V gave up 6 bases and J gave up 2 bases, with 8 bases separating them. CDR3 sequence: CASSHEPKNIQYF. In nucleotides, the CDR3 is TGTGCCAGCAGCCACGAGCCCAAAAACATTCAGTACTTC.

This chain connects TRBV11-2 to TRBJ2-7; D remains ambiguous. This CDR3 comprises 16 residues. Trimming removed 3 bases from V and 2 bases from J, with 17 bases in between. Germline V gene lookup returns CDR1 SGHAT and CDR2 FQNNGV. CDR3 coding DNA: TGTGCCAGCAGCTTCCCCGCAGGAACGTTACCCTACGAGCAGTACTTC. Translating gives CASSFPAGTLPYEQYF.

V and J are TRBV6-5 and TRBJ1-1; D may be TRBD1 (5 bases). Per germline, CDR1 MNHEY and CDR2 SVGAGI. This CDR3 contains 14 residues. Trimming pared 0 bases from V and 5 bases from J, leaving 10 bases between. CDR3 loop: CASSYSGEDTEAFF. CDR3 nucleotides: TGTGCCAGCAGTTACTCAGGGGAGGATACTGAAGCTTTCTTT.

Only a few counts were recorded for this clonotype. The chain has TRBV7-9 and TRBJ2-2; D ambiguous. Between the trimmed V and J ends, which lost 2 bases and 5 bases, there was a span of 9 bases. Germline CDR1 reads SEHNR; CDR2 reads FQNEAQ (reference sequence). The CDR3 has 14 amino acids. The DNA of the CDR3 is TGTGCCAGCAGCTTATGGAGCAAGACCGGGGAGCTGTTTTTT. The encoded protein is CASSLWSKTGELFF.

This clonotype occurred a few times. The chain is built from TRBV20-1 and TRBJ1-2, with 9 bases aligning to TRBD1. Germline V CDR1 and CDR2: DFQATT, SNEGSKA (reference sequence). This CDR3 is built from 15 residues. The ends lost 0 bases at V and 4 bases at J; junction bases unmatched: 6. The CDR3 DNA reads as TGCAGTGCTAGAGATAGTGGGACAGGGTCCTATGGCTACACCTTC. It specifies CSARDSGTGSYGYTF.

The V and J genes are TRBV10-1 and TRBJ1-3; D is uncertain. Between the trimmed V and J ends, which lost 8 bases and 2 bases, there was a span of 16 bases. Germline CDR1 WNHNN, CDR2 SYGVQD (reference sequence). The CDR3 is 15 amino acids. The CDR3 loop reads CASSSKAGPGNTIYF. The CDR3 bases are TGCGCCAGCTCCTCAAAAGCCGGGCCTGGAAACACCATATATTTT.

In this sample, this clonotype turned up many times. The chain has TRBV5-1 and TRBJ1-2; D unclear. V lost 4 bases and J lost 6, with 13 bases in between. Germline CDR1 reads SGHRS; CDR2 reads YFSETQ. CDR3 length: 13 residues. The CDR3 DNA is TGCGCCAGCAGCGTCGCGGGTGTCGATGGCTACACCTTC. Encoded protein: CASSVAGVDGYTF.